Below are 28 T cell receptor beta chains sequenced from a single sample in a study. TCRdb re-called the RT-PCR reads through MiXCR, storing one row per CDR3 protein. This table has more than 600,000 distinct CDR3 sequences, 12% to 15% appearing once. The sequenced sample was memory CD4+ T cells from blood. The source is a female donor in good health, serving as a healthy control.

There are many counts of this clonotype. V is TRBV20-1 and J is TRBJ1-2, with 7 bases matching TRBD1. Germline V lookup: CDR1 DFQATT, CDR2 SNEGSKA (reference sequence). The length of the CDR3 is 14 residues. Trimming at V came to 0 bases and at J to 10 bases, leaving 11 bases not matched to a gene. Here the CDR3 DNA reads TGCAGTGCTAGAGATAGTGCGAGTCAGGGGGTCTACACCTTC. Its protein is CSARDSASQGVYTF.

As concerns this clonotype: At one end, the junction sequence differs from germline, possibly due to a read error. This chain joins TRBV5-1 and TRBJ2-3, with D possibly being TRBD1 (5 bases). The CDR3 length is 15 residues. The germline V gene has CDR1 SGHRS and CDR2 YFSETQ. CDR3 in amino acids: CASSLEGKATDTQYF. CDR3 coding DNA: TGCGCCAGCAGCTTGGAAGGGAAGGCGACAGATACTCAGTATTTT.

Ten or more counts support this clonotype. This CDR3 reads CASREIGELFF. The CDR3 bases are TGTGCCAGCAGGGAAATCGGGGAGCTGTTTTTT. The chain uses TRBV12-3 or TRBV12-4 and TRBJ2-2; D call uncertain. The CDR3 contains 11 residues. V gave up 6 bases and J gave up 7 bases, with 6 bases separating them.

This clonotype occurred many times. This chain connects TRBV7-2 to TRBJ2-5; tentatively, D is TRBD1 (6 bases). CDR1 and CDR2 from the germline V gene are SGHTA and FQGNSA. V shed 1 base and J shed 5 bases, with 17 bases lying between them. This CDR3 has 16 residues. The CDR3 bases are TGTGCCAGCAGCTTAGACGCCAGGGGCGACGCGGAGACCCAGTACTTC. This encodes CASSLDARGDAETQYF.

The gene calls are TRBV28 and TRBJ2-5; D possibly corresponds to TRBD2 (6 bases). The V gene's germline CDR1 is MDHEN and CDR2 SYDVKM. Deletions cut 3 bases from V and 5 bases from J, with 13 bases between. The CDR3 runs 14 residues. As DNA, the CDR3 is TGTGCCAGCAGTTTTGGGGGGAGCGGGGAGACCCAGTACTTC. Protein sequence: CASSFGGSGETQYF.

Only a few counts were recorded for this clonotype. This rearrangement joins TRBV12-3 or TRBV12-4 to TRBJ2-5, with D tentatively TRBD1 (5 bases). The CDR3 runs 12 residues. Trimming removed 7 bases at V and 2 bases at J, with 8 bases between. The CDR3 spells CASTQGQETQYF. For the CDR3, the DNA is TGTGCCAGCACTCAGGGACAAGAGACCCAGTACTTC.

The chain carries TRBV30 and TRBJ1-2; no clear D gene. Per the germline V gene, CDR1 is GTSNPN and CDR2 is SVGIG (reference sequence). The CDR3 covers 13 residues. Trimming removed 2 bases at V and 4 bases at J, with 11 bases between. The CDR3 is CAWSKAGGYGYTF. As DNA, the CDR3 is TGTGCCTGGAGTAAGGCCGGAGGCTATGGCTACACCTTC.

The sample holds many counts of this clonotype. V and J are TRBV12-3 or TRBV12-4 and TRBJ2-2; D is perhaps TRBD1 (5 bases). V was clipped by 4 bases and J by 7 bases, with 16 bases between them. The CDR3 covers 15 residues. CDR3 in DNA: TGTGCCAGCAGTTCCCGGCAGGGTGGTGACGGGGAGCTGTTTTTT. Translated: CASSSRQGGDGELFF.

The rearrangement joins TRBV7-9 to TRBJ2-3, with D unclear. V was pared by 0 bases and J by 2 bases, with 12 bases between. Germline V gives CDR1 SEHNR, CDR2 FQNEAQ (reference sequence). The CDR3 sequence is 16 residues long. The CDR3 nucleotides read TGTGCCAGCAGCTTAGCGTACGCAGGTAACACAGATACGCAGTATTTT. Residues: CASSLAYAGNTDTQYF.

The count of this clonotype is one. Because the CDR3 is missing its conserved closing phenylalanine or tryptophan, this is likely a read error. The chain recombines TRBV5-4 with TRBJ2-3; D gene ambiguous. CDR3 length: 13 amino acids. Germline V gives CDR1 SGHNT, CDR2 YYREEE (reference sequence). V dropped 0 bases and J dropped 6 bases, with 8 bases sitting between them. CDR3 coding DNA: TGTGCCAGCAGCTTGGCCGAGGCGGATACGCAGTATTAT. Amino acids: CASSLAEADTQYY.

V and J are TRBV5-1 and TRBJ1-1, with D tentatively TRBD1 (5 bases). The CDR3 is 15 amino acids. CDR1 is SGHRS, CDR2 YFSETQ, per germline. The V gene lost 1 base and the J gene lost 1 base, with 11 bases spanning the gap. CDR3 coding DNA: TGCGCCAGCAGCTTGACCGGGGGAACGAACACTGAAGCTTTCTTT. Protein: CASSLTGGTNTEAFF.

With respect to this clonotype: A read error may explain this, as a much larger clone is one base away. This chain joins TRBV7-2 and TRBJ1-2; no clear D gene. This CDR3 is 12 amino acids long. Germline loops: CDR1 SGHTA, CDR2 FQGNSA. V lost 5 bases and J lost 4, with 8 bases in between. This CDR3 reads CASSPEAYGYTF. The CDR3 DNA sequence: TGTGCCAGCAGCCCCGAGGCCTATGGCTACACCTTC.

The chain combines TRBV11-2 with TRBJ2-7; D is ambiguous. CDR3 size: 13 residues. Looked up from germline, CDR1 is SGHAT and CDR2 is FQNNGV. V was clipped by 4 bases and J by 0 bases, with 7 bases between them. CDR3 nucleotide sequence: TGTGCCAGCAGCTACGACATCTCCTACGAGCAGTACTTC. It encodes CASSYDISYEQYF.

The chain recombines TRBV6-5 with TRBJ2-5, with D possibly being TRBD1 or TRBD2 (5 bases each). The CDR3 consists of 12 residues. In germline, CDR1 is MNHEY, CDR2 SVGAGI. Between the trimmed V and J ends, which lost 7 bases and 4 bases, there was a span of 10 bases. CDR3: CASKQGRETQYF. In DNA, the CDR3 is TGTGCCAGCAAGCAGGGACGAGAGACCCAGTACTTC.

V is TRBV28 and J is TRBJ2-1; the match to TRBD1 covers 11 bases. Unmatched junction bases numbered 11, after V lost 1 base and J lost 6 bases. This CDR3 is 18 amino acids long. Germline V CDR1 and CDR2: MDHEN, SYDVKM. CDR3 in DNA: TGTGCCAGCAGTTTATTAGCCCCAGGGACAGGGGGAGGCAATGAGCAGTTCTTC. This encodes CASSLLAPGTGGGNEQFF.

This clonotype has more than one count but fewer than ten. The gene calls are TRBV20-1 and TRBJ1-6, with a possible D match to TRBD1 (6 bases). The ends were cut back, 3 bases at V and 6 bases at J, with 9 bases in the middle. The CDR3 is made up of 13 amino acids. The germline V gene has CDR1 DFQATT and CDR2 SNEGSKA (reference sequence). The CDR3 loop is CSASSQGNSPLHF. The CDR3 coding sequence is TGCAGTGCTAGCTCACAGGGTAATTCACCCCTCCACTTT.

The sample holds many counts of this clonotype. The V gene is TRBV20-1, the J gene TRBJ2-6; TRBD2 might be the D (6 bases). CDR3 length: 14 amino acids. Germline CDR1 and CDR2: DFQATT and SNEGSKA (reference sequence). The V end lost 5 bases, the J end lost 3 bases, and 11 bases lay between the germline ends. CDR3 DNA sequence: TGCAGTGCTCGGCCGCGGGATGGGGCCAACGTCCTGACTTTC. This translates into CSARPRDGANVLTF.

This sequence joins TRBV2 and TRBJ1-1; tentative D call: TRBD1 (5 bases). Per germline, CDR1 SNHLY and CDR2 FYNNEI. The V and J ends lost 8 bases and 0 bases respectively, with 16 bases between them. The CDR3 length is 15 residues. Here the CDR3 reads CASRAAQGMNTEAFF. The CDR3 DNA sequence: TGTGCCAGCCGGGCGGCCCAGGGAATGAACACTGAAGCTTTCTTT.

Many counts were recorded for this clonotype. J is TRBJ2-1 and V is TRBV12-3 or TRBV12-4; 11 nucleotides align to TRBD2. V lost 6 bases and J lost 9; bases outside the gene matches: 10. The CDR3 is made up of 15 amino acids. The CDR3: CASSTSGGTLGEQFF. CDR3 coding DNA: TGTGCCAGCAGCACTAGCGGGGGCACCTTGGGTGAGCAGTTCTTC.

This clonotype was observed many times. In nucleotides, the CDR3 is TGCAGCGTTGACCCTAGCGGGTTTGGAATAGAGACCCAGTACTTC. Its protein is CSVDPSGFGIETQYF. This rearrangement joins TRBV29-1 to TRBJ2-5; TRBD2 aligns across 8 bases. The CDR3 covers 15 residues. Trimming took 3 bases from V and 4 from J; bases not matched to a gene: 10. Looked up from germline, CDR1 is SQVTM and CDR2 is ANQGSEA.

This chain's CDR3 is CASSTGTGPDYEQYF. In nucleotides, the CDR3 is TGTGCCAGCAGTACCGGGACAGGGCCCGACTACGAGCAGTACTTC. The chain employs TRBV27 and TRBJ2-7; TRBD1 agrees at 9 bases. The CDR3 has 15 amino acids. Per the germline V gene, CDR1 is MNHEY and CDR2 is SMNVEV (reference sequence). J gave up 3 bases and V 5 bases, and 8 bases lay outside the gene matches.

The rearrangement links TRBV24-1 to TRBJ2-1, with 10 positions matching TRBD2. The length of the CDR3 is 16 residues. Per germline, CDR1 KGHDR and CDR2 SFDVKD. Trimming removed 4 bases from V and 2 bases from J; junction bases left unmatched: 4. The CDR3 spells CATSDNSGRPYNEQFF. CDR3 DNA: TGTGCCACCAGTGACAATAGCGGGAGGCCCTACAATGAGCAGTTCTTC.

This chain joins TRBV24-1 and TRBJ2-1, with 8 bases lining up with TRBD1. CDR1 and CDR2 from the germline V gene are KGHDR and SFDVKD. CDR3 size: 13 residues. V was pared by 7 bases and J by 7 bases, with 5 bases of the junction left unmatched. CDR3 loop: CATREGTGNEQFF. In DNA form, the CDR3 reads TGTGCCACCAGAGAGGGGACAGGTAATGAGCAGTTCTTC.

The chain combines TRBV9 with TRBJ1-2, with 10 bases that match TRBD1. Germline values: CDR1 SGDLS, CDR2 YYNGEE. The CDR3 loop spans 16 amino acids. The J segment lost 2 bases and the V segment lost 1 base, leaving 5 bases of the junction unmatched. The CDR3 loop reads CASSVSTGGENYGYTF. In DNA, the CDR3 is TGTGCCAGCAGCGTATCGACAGGGGGCGAAAACTATGGCTACACCTTC.

The chain's CDR3 is CSARGTSPEEQFF. The CDR3, as DNA: TGCAGTGCTAGGGGGACTAGCCCCGAGGAGCAGTTCTTC. The genes are TRBV20-1 and TRBJ2-1; 9 bases line up with TRBD2. V was pared by 3 bases and J by 10 bases, with 7 bases of the junction left unmatched. In germline, CDR1 is DFQATT, CDR2 SNEGSKA (reference sequence). The CDR3 contains 13 residues.

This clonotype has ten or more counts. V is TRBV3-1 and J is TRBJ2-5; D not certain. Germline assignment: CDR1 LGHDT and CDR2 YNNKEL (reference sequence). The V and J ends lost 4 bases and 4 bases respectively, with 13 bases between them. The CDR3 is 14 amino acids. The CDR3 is CASSPFSIGETQYF. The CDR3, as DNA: TGTGCCAGCAGCCCCTTCTCAATCGGAGAGACCCAGTACTTC.

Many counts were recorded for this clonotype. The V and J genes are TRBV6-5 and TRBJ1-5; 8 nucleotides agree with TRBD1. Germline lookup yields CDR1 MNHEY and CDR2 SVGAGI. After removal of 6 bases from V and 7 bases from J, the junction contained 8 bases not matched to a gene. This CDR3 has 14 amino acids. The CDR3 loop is CASRDQGARQPQHF. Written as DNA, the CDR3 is TGTGCCAGCAGGGATCAGGGGGCTAGGCAGCCCCAGCATTTT.

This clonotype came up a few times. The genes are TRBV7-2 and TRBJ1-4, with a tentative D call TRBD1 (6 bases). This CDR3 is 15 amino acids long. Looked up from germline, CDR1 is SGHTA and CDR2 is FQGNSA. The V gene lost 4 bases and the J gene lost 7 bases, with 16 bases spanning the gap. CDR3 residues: CASSWGGGPGEKLFF. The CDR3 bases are TGTGCCAGCAGCTGGGGCGGGGGGCCCGGTGAAAAACTGTTTTTT.